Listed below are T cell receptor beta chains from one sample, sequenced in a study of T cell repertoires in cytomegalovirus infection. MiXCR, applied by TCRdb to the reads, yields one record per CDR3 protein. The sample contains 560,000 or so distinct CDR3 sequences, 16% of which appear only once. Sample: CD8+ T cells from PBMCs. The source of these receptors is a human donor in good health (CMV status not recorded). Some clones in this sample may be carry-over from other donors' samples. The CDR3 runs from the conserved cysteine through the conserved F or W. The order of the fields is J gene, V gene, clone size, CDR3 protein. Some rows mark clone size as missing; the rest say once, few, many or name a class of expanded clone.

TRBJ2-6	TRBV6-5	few	CASRRQVGANVLTF
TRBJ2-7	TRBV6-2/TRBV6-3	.	CATRRSYEQYF
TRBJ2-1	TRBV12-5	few	CASGLRTATYNEQFF
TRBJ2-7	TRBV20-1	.	CSARDLGTRDEQYF
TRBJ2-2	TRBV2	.	CASSEWGTSGIGGGNTGELFF
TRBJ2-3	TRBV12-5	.	CASGPPPPSGTDTQYF
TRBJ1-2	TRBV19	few	CASSPGTAMSYTF
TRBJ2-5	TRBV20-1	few	CSARPRGQETQYF
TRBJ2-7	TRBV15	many	CATSGPGTGVSYEQYF
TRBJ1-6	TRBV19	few	CASRFRGNSPLHF
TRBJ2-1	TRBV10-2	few	CATTLSRNNEQFF
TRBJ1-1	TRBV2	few	CASSESAGPNTEAFF
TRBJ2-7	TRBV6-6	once	CASSYSLAGAEQYF
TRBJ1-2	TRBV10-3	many	CAISETGTNYGYTF
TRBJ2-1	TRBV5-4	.	CASSPRTNLNEQLF
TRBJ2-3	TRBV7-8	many	CASSLGVAGGSDTQYF
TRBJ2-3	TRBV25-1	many	CASSNDRRSITDTQYF
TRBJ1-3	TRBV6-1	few	CASSEEDSYSGNTIYF
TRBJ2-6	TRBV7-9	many	CASSAGGGVGANVLTF
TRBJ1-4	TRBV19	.	CASSRDRRNEKLFF
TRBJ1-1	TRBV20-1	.	CSAPSRGRATEAFF
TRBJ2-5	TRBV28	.	CASSLSYKDRTTQETQYF
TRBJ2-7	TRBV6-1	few	CASSEDNRAYEQYF
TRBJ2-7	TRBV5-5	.	CASSLPRQGIHEQYF
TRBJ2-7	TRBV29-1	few	CSVGDTSSEQYF
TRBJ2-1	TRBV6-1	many	CASSNPAGGVEQFF
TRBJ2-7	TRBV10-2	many	CASRPGSVYEQYF
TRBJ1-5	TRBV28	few	CASSWGQGAYQPQHF
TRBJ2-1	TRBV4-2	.	CASSQETGGDNNEQFF
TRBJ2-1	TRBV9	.	CASSASAGDYNEQFF
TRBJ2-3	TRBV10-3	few	CAISEGVGQGAADTQYF
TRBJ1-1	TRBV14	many	CASSQEDALGMNTEAFF
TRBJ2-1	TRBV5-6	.	CASSLDGGGSYNEQFF
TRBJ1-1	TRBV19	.	CASRDWGQDLNTEAFF
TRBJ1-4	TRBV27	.	CASSLSGAANEKLFF
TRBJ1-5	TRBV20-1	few	CSAPAGPGEWQPQHF
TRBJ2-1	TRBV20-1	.	CSARDPAGGLRNEQFF
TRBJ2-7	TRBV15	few	CATSRDRTGAYEQYF
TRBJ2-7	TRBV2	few	CASSGSGTAYEQYF
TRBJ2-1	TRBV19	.	CASSRGLASYNEQFF
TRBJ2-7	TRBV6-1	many	CASSNRPETYEQYF
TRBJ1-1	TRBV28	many	CASSSLRTGGTEAFF
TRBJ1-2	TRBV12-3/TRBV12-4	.	CASSWRDPYGYTF
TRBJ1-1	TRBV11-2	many	CASSLVGDSTEAFF